A single sample gave rise to the 25 T cell receptor beta chains below, sequenced in a study of control samples from healthy donors and cancer patients (dated by TCRdb to the early 2020s). The library was prepared using the immunoSEQ multiplex PCR assay. TCRdb re-hosts the immuneACCESS table, in-frame sequences only. Its copies lack some clones; in the studies checked, an unresolved V gene accounts for under half of them, and the cause for the rest is not known. In all, the sample holds 130,000 or so clones, and about nine tenths of those were seen once. The top ten clonotypes cover 6.5% to 9.5% of the sample. The specimen sequenced was PBMCs. The receptors here all came from a man aged 45-65 years with head and neck cancer.

The chain employs TRBV5-4 and TRBJ2-2; 7 bases fit TRBD1. CDR1 is SGHNT, CDR2 YYREEE, per germline (reference sequence). The CDR3 loop spans 17 amino acids. Trimming removed 4 bases from V and 4 bases from J; junction bases left unmatched: 13. This chain's CDR3 is CASSPGLQGKSTGELFF. The CDR3 region has the DNA TGTGCCAGCAGCCCGGGCCTACAGGGGAAGAGCACCGGGGAGCTGTTTTTT.

The chain is built from TRBV28 and TRBJ1-4; a weak D match, TRBD1 (6 bases). V gave up 6 bases and J gave up 11 bases, with 13 bases separating them. Per germline, CDR1 MDHEN and CDR2 SYDVKM. The CDR3 is made up of 12 amino acids. CDR3 sequence reads: CASSPPRGKLFF. CDR3 DNA: TGTGCCAGCAGCCCCCCAAGGGGGAAACTGTTTTTT.

The chain has TRBV5-1 and TRBJ2-2, with 9 bases lining up with TRBD2. J was trimmed by 1 base and V by 2 bases; bases with no gene match: 3. The CDR3 totals 16 residues. Germline V CDR1 and CDR2: SGHRS, YFSETQ. The CDR3 nucleotides read TGCGCCAGCAGCTTCTCTAGCGGGGTGAACACCGGGGAGCTGTTTTTT. Its protein product is CASSFSSGVNTGELFF.

The genes are TRBV10-2 and TRBJ1-1; 7 nucleotides match TRBD1. Germline CDR1 and CDR2: WSHSY and SAAADI. V shed 2 bases and J 5 bases; nucleotides not matched to a gene: 11. CDR3 size: 16 residues. The CDR3 DNA is TGCGCCAGCAGTGAGCCCTATACAGGGGCAGGAACTGAAGCTTTCTTT. Its translation is CASSEPYTGAGTEAFF.

This clone was seen a few times. This same CDR3 is encoded by further DNA sequences in the sample. The chain joins TRBV18 to TRBJ1-5; D may be TRBD1 (5 bases). This CDR3 contains 13 residues. Trimming cost V 1 base and J 7 bases, with 8 bases left between them. The V gene's germline CDR1 is KGHSH and CDR2 LQKENI. CDR3 sequence (DNA): TGTGCCAGCTCACCACGGGGCGACCAGCCCCAGCATTTT. Protein: CASSPRGDQPQHF.

V is TRBV27 and J is TRBJ2-3; possible D gene TRBD2, 6 bases. Looked up from germline, CDR1 is MNHEY and CDR2 is SMNVEV (reference sequence). This CDR3 has 14 residues. V lost 8 bases to trimming and J lost 0 bases, with 12 bases between them. CDR3 sequence (DNA): TGTGCCAGCGGAATAGGGACTAGCACAGATACGCAGTATTTT. It specifies CASGIGTSTDTQYF.

The DNA for the CDR3 is TGTGCCAGCAGTTTTCAGGCAGGTGGAGAGACCCAGTACTTC. It specifies CASSFQAGGETQYF. The chain joins TRBV27 to TRBJ2-5, with D uncertain. The CDR3 is 14 residues long. The germline CDR1 and CDR2 sequences are MNHEY and SMNVEV (reference sequence). V gave up 3 bases and J gave up 4 bases, with 12 bases separating them.

The chain joins TRBV2 to TRBJ1-6; a weak D match, TRBD1 (5 bases). CDR3 size: 14 residues. The V end was cut by 1 base, the J end by 7 bases, with 8 bases between. Germline V gene sequence: CDR1 SNHLY, CDR2 FYNNEI. The CDR3 nucleotides read TGTGCCAGCAGTGAAGGGGCAGGGAATTCACCCCTCCACTTT. Residues: CASSEGAGNSPLHF.

V gene TRBV29-1 combines with J gene TRBJ2-1; 11 positions match TRBD2. The ends lost 3 bases at V and 9 bases at J; junction bases unmatched: 7. The CDR3 has 14 amino acids. From germline, CDR1 is SQVTM and CDR2 ANQGSEA. CDR3 amino acids: CSVDWLAGGGEQFF. The CDR3 nucleotides are TGCAGCGTTGATTGGCTAGCGGGAGGCGGTGAGCAGTTCTTC.

The chain recombines TRBV7-9 with TRBJ1-1, with no clear D. The germline V gene has CDR1 SEHNR and CDR2 FQNEAQ (reference sequence). V was cut by 4 bases and J by 8 bases, with 8 bases left in between. The CDR3 contains 11 residues. The CDR3 DNA follows: TGTGCCAGCAGCTGGGGTTGGGAAGCTTTCTTT. This translates into CASSWGWEAFF. The complete variable domain, with remaining parts taken from reference TRBV7-9 and TRBJ1-1, reads DTGVSQNPRHKITKRGQNVTFRCDPISEHNRLYWYRQTLGQGPEFLTYFQNEAQLEKSRLLSDRFSAERPKGSFSTLEIQRTEQGDSAMYLCASSWGWEAFFGQGTRLTVV.

The V and J genes are TRBV12-3 or TRBV12-4 and TRBJ1-1, with TRBD1 as a possible D gene (5 bases). V was cut by 5 bases and J by 5 bases, with 9 bases left in between. The CDR3 is 12 residues long. The CDR3 region is CASSMQGTEAFF. The DNA of the CDR3 is TGTGCCAGCAGTATGCAGGGTACTGAAGCTTTCTTT.

The chain recombines TRBV2 with TRBJ1-5; D gene ambiguous. Per germline, CDR1 SNHLY and CDR2 FYNNEI. Trimming cost V 0 bases and J 0 bases, with 12 bases left between them. This CDR3 contains 17 residues. The CDR3 here is CASSEALQQSSNQPQHF. For the CDR3, the DNA is TGTGCCAGCAGTGAAGCGCTTCAACAAAGTAGCAATCAGCCCCAGCATTTT. Full variable domain (missing parts from reference TRBV2 and TRBJ1-5): EPEVTQTPSHQVTQMGQEVILRCVPISNHLYFYWYRQILGQKVEFLVSFYNNEISEKSEIFDDQFSVERPDGSNFTLKIRSTKLEDSAMYFCASSEALQQSSNQPQHFGDGTRLSIL.

V usage is TRBV6-1 and J usage is TRBJ2-6, with 7 bases fitting TRBD2. From germline, CDR1 is MNHNS and CDR2 SASEGT. The CDR3 contains 15 residues. The V gene end was trimmed by 7 bases and the J gene end by 2 bases; junction bases not matched to a gene: 5. The CDR3 is CASTTGRAGANVLTF. As DNA, the CDR3 is TGTGCCAGCACCACGGGGAGGGCTGGGGCCAACGTCCTGACTTTC.

This chain links TRBV5-1 with TRBJ2-4; D is undetermined. CDR1 SGHRS and CDR2 YFSETQ come from the germline V gene. V lost 0 bases and J lost 8, with 15 bases in between. CDR3 length: 15 amino acids. The DNA for the CDR3 is TGCGCCAGCAGCTTGGGACAAAACCGTGGGGACATTCAGTACTTC. This sequence encodes CASSLGQNRGDIQYF.

The chain employs TRBV19 and TRBJ2-3; D might be TRBD1 (6 bases). This CDR3 comprises 14 residues. Germline V CDR1 and CDR2: LNHDA, SQIVND (reference sequence). V lost 5 bases and J 0 bases, leaving 9 bases between the germline ends. The CDR3 DNA sequence: TGTGCCAGTAGTTACAGGGTGAGCACAGATACGCAGTATTTT. Protein sequence: CASSYRVSTDTQYF.

The chain links TRBV10-3 to TRBJ2-1; 13 bases align to TRBD2. Losses at the gene ends were 2 bases for V and 1 base for J; bases not matched to a gene: 2. CDR1 and CDR2 from the germline V gene are ENHRY and SYGVKD. There are 17 residues in the CDR3. The CDR3 loop is CAISELTSGRSYNEQFF. CDR3 in DNA: TGTGCCATCAGTGAGCTGACTAGCGGGAGGTCCTACAATGAGCAGTTCTTC.

The chain links TRBV5-5 to TRBJ1-1; the D is unclear. The V and J ends lost 4 bases and 3 bases respectively, with 13 bases between them. CDR1 is SGHKS, CDR2 YYEKEE, per germline (reference sequence). This CDR3 contains 14 residues. CDR3 sequence: CASSHGLQYTEAFF. In nucleotides, the CDR3 is TGTGCCAGCAGCCACGGGCTCCAGTACACTGAAGCTTTCTTT. Together with reference TRBV5-5 and TRBJ1-1, the CDR3 gives the full variable domain: DAGVTQSPTHLIKTRGQQVTLRCSPISGHKSVSWYQQVLGQGPQFIFQYYEKEERGRGNFPDRFSARQFPNYSSELNVNALLLGDSALYLCASSHGLQYTEAFFGQGTRLTVV.

The chain has TRBV19 and TRBJ1-5; unclear D gene. V gave up 8 bases and J gave up 3 bases, with 14 bases separating them. CDR1 is LNHDA, CDR2 SQIVND, per germline (reference sequence). CDR3 length: 14 residues. The CDR3 reads CASRKGRLNQPQHF. The CDR3 nucleotides read TGTGCCAGTCGCAAAGGACGGCTCAATCAGCCCCAGCATTTT.

This chain joins TRBV5-1 and TRBJ2-3; TRBD2 aligns across 9 bases. This CDR3 comprises 15 residues. The V gene's germline CDR1 is SGHRS and CDR2 YFSETQ. V lost 7 bases to trimming and J lost 2 bases; unmatched junction nucleotides: 8. CDR3 residues: CASAPGTSFTDTQYF. The DNA of the CDR3 is TGCGCCAGCGCCCCGGGGACTAGCTTCACAGATACGCAGTATTTT.

As to this clone: At the DNA level, this CDR3 is encoded by other sequences in the same sample as well. The rearrangement uses TRBV5-6 and TRBJ1-1; a possible D gene is TRBD1 (5 bases). Trimming took off 0 bases at V and 4 bases at J, with 13 bases between the two ends. The CDR3 has 15 residues. The germline gives CDR1 SGHDT, CDR2 YYEEEE. For the CDR3, the DNA is TGTGCCAGCAGCTTGGGGGGCTCTTATATCACTGAAGCTTTCTTT. Translating gives CASSLGGSYITEAFF.

The gene calls are TRBV11-2 and TRBJ2-3; TRBD2 matches 10 bases. The V gene end was trimmed by 5 bases and the J gene end by 7 bases; junction bases not matched to a gene: 9. The CDR3 has 15 residues. CDR1 and CDR2 from the germline V gene are SGHAT and FQNNGV. CDR3 region: CASSPQRGGEYTQYF. DNA of the CDR3: TGTGCCAGCAGCCCCCAGCGGGGGGGCGAATATACGCAGTATTTT.

The V gene is TRBV5-1, the J gene TRBJ1-6; a possible D gene is TRBD1 (6 bases). Germline CDR1 reads SGHRS; CDR2 reads YFSETQ. V shed 4 bases and J shed 4 bases, with 12 bases lying between them. CDR3 length: 15 residues. The CDR3 region is CASSETGPYNSPLHF. Written as DNA, the CDR3 is TGCGCCAGCAGCGAGACAGGCCCATATAATTCACCCCTCCACTTT.

The chain links TRBV5-4 to TRBJ1-1; D perhaps matches TRBD1 (5 bases). The germline CDR1 and CDR2 sequences are SGHNT and YYREEE (reference sequence). The V gene lost 0 bases and the J gene lost 1 base, with 10 bases spanning the gap. This CDR3 spans 15 amino acids. CDR3 bases: TGTGCCAGCAGCTTGGGACAGCTACAGAACACTGAAGCTTTCTTT. This sequence encodes CASSLGQLQNTEAFF.

The chain combines TRBV5-1 with TRBJ1-1; D is perhaps TRBD1 (5 bases). The CDR3 runs to 14 residues. Trimming cost V 2 bases and J 4 bases, with 12 bases left between them. Germline lookup yields CDR1 SGHRS and CDR2 YFSETQ. CDR3 DNA: TGCGCCAGCAGCTTTGACAGTTGGAGCACTGAAGCTTTCTTT. This encodes CASSFDSWSTEAFF.

The chain is built from TRBV10-3 and TRBJ1-1; D not resolved. V lost 4 bases, J lost 11 bases, and 14 bases lay in between. In germline, CDR1 is ENHRY, CDR2 SYGVKD. The CDR3 is made up of 12 amino acids. Here the CDR3 reads CAISGERGGAFF. Here the CDR3 DNA reads TGTGCCATCAGTGGAGAGCGGGGTGGGGCTTTCTTT.